This T cell receptor beta chain was sequenced for a study of T cells in Graves' hyperthyroidism and ophthalmopathy. Study information: The authors collected peripheral blood at initial diagnosis, before any treatment.

V lost 8 bases and J lost 7, with 17 bases in between. The germline V gene has CDR1 MNHNS and CDR2 SASEGT. The CDR3 contains 14 residues. From RNA transcripts, TCR beta CDR3 regions were amplified. With the HTBI primer set, the TCR CDR3 went through a first round of RT-PCR. TCRdb reprocessed the multiplex PCR reads with MiXCR, giving one entry per CDR3 protein. In the table there are fewer than 450,000 distinct CDR3 sequences, roughly 17% of which are singletons. With regard to this clonotype: This may stem from a read error, because a much larger clone lies one nucleotide away.

Extraction of PBMCs used roughly 9.4 ml of fresh peripheral blood. The sample comprised blood. The sequence was obtained from a woman aged 25 to 45 with Graves' hyperthyroidism that later progressed to Graves' ophthalmopathy. The chain employs TRBV6-1 and TRBJ1-4, with D unresolved. The chain's CDR3 is CASGKELRPEKLFF. CDR3 sequence (DNA): TGTGCCAGCGGAAAGGAGTTAAGGCCTGAAAAACTGTTTTTT.